One and the same sample provided the 5 T cell receptor beta chains below, sequenced in a study of PD-1 blockade in classical Hodgkin lymphoma. Sequenced by immunoSEQ multiplex PCR; TCRdb stores in-frame clones only, minus some. The table shows about 21,000 clones, with more than 75% occurring only once. The time point denotes: cycle 4 day 1 (C4D1), after 6 weeks of nivolumab. Patients all relapsed after autologous stem cell transplantation, and there was variation in brentuximab vedotin exposure. Sequences were derived from peripheral blood mononuclear cells (PBMCs), sampled before the fourth cycle of nivolumab. Source of these receptors: a human donor with classical Hodgkin lymphoma.

The chain combines TRBV5-5 with TRBJ1-3, with D perhaps TRBD1 (5 bases). CDR1 is SGHKS, CDR2 YYEKEE, per germline (reference sequence). V was shortened by 1 base and J by 0 bases, with 11 bases between the two germline ends. The length of the CDR3 is 16 residues. DNA for the CDR3: TGTGCCAGCAGCTTGCGACAGCTGATCTCTGGAAACACCATATATTTT. It translates to CASSLRQLISGNTIYF.

This clone was counted a single time. The J gene is TRBJ2-4, the V gene TRBV27; D is ambiguous. The V gene lost 5 bases and the J gene lost 0 bases, with 11 bases spanning the gap. Germline loops: CDR1 MNHEY, CDR2 SMNVEV (reference sequence). The CDR3 is 15 amino acids. The CDR3 sequence is CASSPLQQAKNIQYF. In DNA, the CDR3 is TGTGCCAGCAGTCCACTACAGCAAGCCAAAAACATTCAGTACTTC.

This clone turned up a few times. This chain uses TRBV6-5 with TRBJ1-5; D unresolved. Deletions cut 3 bases from V and 13 bases from J, with 10 bases between. CDR1 is MNHEY, CDR2 SVGAGI, per germline. CDR3 length: 11 residues. CDR3 protein: CASSYQGRQHF. The CDR3 bases are TGTGCCAGCAGTTATCAAGGACGACAGCATTTT.

The rearrangement uses TRBV6-6 and TRBJ2-3, with D hard to call. CDR1 is MNHNY and CDR2 is SVGAGI in the germline V gene (reference sequence). Trimming took 2 bases from V and 6 from J, leaving 9 bases between them. This CDR3 spans 13 amino acids. Written as DNA, the CDR3 is TGTGCCAGCAGTTACCGCCCCGAGGATACGCAGTATTTT. Protein: CASSYRPEDTQYF.

A single count supports this clone. The chain recombines TRBV7-9 with TRBJ2-5; 8 bases match TRBD2. Germline CDR1 SEHNR, CDR2 FQNEAQ (reference sequence). Trimming removed 5 bases from V and 4 bases from J; junction bases left unmatched: 15. This CDR3 has 17 residues. The CDR3: CASSPSGGLDIGETQYF. The CDR3 coding sequence is TGTGCCAGCAGCCCGAGCGGGGGACTCGACATTGGAGAGACCCAGTACTTC.